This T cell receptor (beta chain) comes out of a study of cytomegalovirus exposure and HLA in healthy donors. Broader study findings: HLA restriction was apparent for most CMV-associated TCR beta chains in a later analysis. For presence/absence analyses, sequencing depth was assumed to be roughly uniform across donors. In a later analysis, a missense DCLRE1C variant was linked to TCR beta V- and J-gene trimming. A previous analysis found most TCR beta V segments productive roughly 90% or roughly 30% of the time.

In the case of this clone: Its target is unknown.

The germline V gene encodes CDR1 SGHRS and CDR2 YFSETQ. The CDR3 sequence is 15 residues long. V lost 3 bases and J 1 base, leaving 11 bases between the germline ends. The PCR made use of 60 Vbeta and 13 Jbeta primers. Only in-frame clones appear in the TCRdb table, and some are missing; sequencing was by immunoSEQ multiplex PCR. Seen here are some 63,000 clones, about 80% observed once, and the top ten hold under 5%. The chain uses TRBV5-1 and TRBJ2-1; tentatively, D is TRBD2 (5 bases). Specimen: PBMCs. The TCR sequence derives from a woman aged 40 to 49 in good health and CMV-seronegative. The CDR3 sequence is CASSSGVSSYNEQFF. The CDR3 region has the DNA TGCGCCAGCAGCTCCGGGGTGTCGTCCTACAATGAGCAGTTCTTC. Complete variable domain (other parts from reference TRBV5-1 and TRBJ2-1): KAGVTQTPRYLIKTRGQQVTLSCSPISGHRSVSWYQQTPGQGLQFLFEYFSETQRNKGNFPGRFSGRQFSNSRSEMNVSTLELGDSALYLCASSSGVSSYNEQFFGPGTRLTVL.